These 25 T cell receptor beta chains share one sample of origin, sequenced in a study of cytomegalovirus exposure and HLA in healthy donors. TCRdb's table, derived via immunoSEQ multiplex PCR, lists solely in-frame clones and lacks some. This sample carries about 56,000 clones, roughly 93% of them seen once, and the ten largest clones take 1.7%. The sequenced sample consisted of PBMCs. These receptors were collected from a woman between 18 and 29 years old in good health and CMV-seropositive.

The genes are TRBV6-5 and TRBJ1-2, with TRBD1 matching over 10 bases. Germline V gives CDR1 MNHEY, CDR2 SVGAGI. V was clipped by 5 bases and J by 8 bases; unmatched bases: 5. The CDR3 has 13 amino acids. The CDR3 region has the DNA TGTGCCAGCAGTATCCGGGACAGGGGAGGCTACACCTTC. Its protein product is CASSIRDRGGYTF.

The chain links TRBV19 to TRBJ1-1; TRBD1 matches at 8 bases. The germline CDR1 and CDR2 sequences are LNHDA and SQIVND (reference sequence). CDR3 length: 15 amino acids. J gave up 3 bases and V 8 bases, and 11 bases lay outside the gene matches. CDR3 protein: CASLTSRGLDTEAFF. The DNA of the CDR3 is TGTGCCAGTTTAACGTCCAGGGGGCTTGACACTGAAGCTTTCTTT. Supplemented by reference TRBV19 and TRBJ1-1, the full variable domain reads DGGITQSPKYLFRKEGQNVTLSCEQNLNHDAMYWYRQDPGQGLRLIYYSQIVNDFQKGDIAEGYSVSREKKESFPLTVTSAQKNPTAFYLCASLTSRGLDTEAFFGQGTRLTVV.

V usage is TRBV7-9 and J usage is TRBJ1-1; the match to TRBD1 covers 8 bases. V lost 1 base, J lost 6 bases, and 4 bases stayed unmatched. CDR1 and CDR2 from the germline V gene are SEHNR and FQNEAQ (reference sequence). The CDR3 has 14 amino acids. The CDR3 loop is CASSLGTGRAEAFF. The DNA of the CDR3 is TGTGCCAGCAGCTTAGGGACAGGGAGGGCTGAAGCTTTCTTT. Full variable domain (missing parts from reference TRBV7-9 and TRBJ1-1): DTGVSQNPRHKITKRGQNVTFRCDPISEHNRLYWYRQTLGQGPEFLTYFQNEAQLEKSRLLSDRFSAERPKGSFSTLEIQRTEQGDSAMYLCASSLGTGRAEAFFGQGTRLTVV.

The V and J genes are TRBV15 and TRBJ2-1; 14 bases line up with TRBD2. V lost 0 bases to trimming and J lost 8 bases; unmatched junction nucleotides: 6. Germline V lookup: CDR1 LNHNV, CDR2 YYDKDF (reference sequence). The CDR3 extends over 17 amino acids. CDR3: CATSRERTSGGRDEQFF. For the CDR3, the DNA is TGTGCCACCAGCAGAGAAAGGACTAGCGGGGGGAGGGATGAGCAGTTCTTC.

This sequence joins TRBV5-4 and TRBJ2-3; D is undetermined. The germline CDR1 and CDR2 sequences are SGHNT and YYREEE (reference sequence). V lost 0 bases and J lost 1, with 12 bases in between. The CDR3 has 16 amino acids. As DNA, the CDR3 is TGTGCCAGCAGCTTGGGGCCGAGCGCCCGCACAGATACGCAGTATTTT. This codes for CASSLGPSARTDTQYF.

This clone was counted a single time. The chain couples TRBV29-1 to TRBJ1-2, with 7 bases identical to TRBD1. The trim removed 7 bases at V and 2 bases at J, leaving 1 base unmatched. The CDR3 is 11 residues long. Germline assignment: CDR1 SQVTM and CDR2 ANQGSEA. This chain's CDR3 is CSADRNYGYTF. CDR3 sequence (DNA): TGCAGCGCGGACAGGAACTATGGCTACACCTTC.

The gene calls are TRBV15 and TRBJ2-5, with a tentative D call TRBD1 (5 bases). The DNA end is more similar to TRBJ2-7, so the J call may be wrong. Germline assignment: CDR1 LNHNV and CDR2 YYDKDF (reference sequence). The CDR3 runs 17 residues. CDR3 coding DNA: TGTGCCACCAGCAGAGATGGGTATGGTGGCAGGGCCTACGAGCAGTACTTC. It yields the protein CATSRDGYGGRAYEQYF.

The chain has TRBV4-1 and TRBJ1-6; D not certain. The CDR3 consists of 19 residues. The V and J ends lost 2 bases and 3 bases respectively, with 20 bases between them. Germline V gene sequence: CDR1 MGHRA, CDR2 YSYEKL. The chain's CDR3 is CASSQLLASGLYYNSPLHF. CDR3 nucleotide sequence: TGCGCCAGCAGCCAACTACTGGCTTCCGGACTGTACTATAATTCACCCCTCCACTTT.

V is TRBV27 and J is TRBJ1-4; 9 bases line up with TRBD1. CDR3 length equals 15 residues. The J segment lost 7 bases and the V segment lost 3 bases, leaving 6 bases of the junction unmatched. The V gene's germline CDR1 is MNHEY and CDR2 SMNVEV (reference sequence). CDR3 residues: CASSFRDRAFEKLFF. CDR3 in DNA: TGTGCCAGCAGTTTCCGGGACAGGGCTTTTGAAAAACTGTTTTTT.

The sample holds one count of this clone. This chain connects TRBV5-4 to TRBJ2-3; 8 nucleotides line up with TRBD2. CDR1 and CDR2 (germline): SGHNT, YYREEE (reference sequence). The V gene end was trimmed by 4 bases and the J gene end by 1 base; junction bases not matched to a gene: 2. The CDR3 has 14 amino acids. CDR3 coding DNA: TGTGCCAGCAGCCGTAGCGGGGGCACAGATACGCAGTATTTT. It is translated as CASSRSGGTDTQYF.

The CDR3 loop reads CASSHTSGGYTDTQYF. The CDR3 DNA sequence: TGCGCCAGCAGCCACACTAGCGGGGGCTACACAGATACGCAGTATTTT. The V and J genes are TRBV5-1 and TRBJ2-3, with 11 nucleotides matching TRBD2. CDR1 and CDR2 from the germline V gene are SGHRS and YFSETQ. The CDR3 runs 16 residues. After removal of 4 bases from V and 2 bases from J, the junction contained 6 bases not matched to a gene.

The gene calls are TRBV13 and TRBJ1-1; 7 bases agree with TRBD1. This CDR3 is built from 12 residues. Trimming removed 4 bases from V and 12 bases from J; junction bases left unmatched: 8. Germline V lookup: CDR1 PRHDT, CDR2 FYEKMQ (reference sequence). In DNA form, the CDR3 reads TGTGCCAGCAGCTCCGGAACAGGGGAGTCTTTCTTT. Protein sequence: CASSSGTGESFF.

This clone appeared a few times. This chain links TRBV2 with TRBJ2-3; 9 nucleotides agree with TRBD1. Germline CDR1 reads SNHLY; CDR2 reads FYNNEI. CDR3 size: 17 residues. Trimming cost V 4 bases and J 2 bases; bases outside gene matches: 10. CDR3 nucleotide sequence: TGTGCCAGCAGTGCCTGGGACAGGGCATTTTTCACAGATACGCAGTATTTT. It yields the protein CASSAWDRAFFTDTQYF.

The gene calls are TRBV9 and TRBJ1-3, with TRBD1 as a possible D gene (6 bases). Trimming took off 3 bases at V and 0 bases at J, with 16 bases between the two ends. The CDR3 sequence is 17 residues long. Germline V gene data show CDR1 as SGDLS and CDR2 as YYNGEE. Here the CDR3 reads CASSATLQGSSGNTIYF. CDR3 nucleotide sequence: TGTGCCAGCAGCGCGACCCTACAGGGTTCCTCTGGAAACACCATATATTTT.

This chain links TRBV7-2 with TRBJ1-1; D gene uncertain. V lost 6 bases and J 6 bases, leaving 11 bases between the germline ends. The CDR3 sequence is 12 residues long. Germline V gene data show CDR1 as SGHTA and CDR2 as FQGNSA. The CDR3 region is CASRTDSAEAFF. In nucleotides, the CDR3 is TGTGCCAGCAGAACAGATTCTGCTGAAGCTTTCTTT.

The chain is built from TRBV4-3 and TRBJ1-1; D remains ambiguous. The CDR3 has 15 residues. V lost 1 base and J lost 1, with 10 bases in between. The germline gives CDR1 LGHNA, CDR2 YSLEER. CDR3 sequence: CASSQGQTTNTEAFF. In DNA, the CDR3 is TGCGCCAGCAGCCAAGGGCAAACAACGAACACTGAAGCTTTCTTT.

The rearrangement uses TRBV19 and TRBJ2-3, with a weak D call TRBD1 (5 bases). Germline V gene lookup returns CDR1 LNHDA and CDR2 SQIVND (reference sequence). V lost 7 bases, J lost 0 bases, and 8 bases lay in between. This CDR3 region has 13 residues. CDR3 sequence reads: CASTKGSTDTQYF. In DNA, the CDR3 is TGTGCCAGTACTAAGGGGAGCACAGATACGCAGTATTTT. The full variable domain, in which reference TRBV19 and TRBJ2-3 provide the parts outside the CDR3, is DGGITQSPKYLFRKEGQNVTLSCEQNLNHDAMYWYRQDPGQGLRLIYYSQIVNDFQKGDIAEGYSVSREKKESFPLTVTSAQKNPTAFYLCASTKGSTDTQYFGPGTRLTVL.

CDR3 residues: CASSIRDRDYGYTF. The CDR3 bases are TGTGCCAGTAGTATCAGAGACAGGGACTATGGCTACACCTTC. V gene TRBV19 combines with J gene TRBJ1-2; TRBD1 matches at 7 bases. V dropped 3 bases and J dropped 3; count of bases not matched to a gene: 4. Looked up from germline, CDR1 is LNHDA and CDR2 is SQIVND (reference sequence). CDR3 length: 14 amino acids. The variable domain in full, completed from reference TRBV19 and TRBJ1-2, reads DGGITQSPKYLFRKEGQNVTLSCEQNLNHDAMYWYRQDPGQGLRLIYYSQIVNDFQKGDIAEGYSVSREKKESFPLTVTSAQKNPTAFYLCASSIRDRDYGYTFGSGTRLTVV.

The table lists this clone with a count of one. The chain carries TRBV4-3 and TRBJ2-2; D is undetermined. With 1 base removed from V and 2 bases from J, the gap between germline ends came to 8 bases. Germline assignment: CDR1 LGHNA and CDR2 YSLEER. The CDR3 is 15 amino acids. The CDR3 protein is CASSQALLNTGELFF. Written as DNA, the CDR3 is TGCGCCAGCAGCCAAGCTCTTCTAAACACCGGGGAGCTGTTTTTT.

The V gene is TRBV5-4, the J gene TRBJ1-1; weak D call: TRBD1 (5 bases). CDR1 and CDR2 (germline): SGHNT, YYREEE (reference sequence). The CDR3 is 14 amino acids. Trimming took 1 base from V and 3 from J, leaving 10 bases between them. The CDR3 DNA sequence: TGTGCCAGCAGCTTGACGCCCAGGGACACTGAAGCTTTCTTT. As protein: CASSLTPRDTEAFF.

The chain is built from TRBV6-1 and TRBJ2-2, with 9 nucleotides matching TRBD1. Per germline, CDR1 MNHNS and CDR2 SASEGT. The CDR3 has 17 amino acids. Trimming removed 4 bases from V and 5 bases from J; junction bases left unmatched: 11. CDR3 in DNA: TGTGCCAGCAGTGTTAAACAGGGGGCGCTGAGGACCGGGGAGCTGTTTTTT. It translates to CASSVKQGALRTGELFF.

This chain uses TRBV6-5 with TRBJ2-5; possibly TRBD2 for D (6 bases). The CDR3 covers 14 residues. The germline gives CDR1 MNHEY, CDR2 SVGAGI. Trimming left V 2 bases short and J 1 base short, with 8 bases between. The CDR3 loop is CASSYGGSQETQYF. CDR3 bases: TGTGCCAGCAGTTACGGGGGGTCCCAAGAGACCCAGTACTTC.

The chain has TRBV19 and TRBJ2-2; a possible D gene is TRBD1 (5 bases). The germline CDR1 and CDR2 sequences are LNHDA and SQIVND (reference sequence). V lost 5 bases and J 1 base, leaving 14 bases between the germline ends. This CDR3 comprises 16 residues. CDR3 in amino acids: CASSVSSGMNTGELFF. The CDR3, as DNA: TGTGCCAGTAGTGTTAGCTCAGGGATGAACACCGGGGAGCTGTTTTTT.

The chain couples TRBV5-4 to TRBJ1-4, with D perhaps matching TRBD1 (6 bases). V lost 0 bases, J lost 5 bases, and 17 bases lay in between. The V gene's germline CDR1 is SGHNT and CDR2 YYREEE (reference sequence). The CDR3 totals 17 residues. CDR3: CASSLGGLQGSNEKLFF. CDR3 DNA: TGTGCCAGCAGCTTGGGGGGCCTACAGGGATCGAATGAAAAACTGTTTTTT.

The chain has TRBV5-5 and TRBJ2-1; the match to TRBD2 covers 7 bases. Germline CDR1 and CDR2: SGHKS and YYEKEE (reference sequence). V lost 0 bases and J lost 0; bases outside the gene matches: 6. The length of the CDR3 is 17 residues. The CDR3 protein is CASSLGMKRGSYNEQFF. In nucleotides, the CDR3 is TGTGCCAGCAGCTTGGGGATGAAGCGGGGCTCCTACAATGAGCAGTTCTTC. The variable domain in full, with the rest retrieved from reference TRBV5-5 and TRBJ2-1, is DAGVTQSPTHLIKTRGQQVTLRCSPISGHKSVSWYQQVLGQGPQFIFQYYEKEERGRGNFPDRFSARQFPNYSSELNVNALLLGDSALYLCASSLGMKRGSYNEQFFGPGTRLTVL.